These 30 T cell receptor beta chains were sequenced from one sample in a study of spatial heterogeneity in lung cancer. TCRdb re-derived calls from the 5' RACE reads in MiXCR, one entry per CDR3 protein. There are nearly 95,000 distinct CDR3 sequences in the sample; roughly 21% occur only once, and 21% lies in the top ten. The time point here: blood at routine non-recurrence follow-up after resection. The specimen was PBMCs, collected at follow-up. Source of these receptors: a male donor with early-stage non-small cell lung cancer.

The chain employs TRBV20-1 and TRBJ1-5, with a tentative D call TRBD1 (6 bases). The CDR3 runs to 18 residues. The germline gives CDR1 DFQATT, CDR2 SNEGSKA (reference sequence). With 1 base removed from V and 0 bases from J, the gap between germline ends came to 19 bases. The CDR3 spells CSARGHGGAVNSNQPQHF. In DNA form, the CDR3 reads TGCAGTGCTAGAGGTCATGGGGGGGCCGTCAATAGCAATCAGCCCCAGCATTTT.

This clonotype occurred a few times. The genes are TRBV15 and TRBJ2-7, with 7 positions matching TRBD1. V dropped 0 bases and J dropped 2; count of bases not matched to a gene: 10. CDR1 LNHNV and CDR2 YYDKDF come from the germline V gene (reference sequence). The length of the CDR3 is 17 residues. CDR3 residues: CATSRDAGRGIAYEQYF. The CDR3 DNA is TGTGCCACCAGCAGAGATGCGGGCAGGGGGATCGCCTACGAGCAGTACTTC.

This clonotype was counted many times. The V and J genes are TRBV20-1 and TRBJ1-5; tentatively, D is TRBD1 (5 bases). This CDR3 region has 15 residues. In germline, CDR1 is DFQATT, CDR2 SNEGSKA (reference sequence). The V end was cut by 5 bases, the J end by 1 base, with 15 bases between. CDR3 coding DNA: TGCAGTGCTGGGGGGGATGTGGGGAGCAATCAGCCCCAGCATTTT. Protein sequence: CSAGGDVGSNQPQHF.

This clonotype has a handful of counts. The CDR3 DNA reads TGTGCCAGCAGTCGGCTCTCTGGAAACACCATATATTTT. The encoded protein is CASSRLSGNTIYF. This chain connects TRBV12-3 or TRBV12-4 to TRBJ1-3; no clear D gene. The CDR3 extends over 13 amino acids. Deletions cut 5 bases from V and 0 bases from J, with 5 bases between.

This clonotype has only a few counts. The chain combines TRBV29-1 with TRBJ1-1; 7 bases map to TRBD1. This CDR3 region has 12 residues. CDR1 and CDR2 (germline): SQVTM, ANQGSEA. J lost 6 bases, V lost 4 bases, and 5 bases had no gene match. This CDR3 is CSVAQGIPEAFF. In nucleotides, the CDR3 is TGCAGCGTTGCACAGGGGATCCCTGAAGCTTTCTTT.

This rearrangement joins TRBV27 to TRBJ1-1; D may be TRBD1 (5 bases). CDR3 length equals 13 residues. Germline-derived CDR1 and CDR2 are MNHEY and SMNVEV (reference sequence). Trimming took off 1 base at V and 5 bases at J, with 8 bases between the two ends. In DNA form, the CDR3 reads TGTGCCAGCAGTTTATTCCGGGGGACTGAAGCTTTCTTT. Its protein product is CASSLFRGTEAFF.

This clonotype was recorded a few times. V is TRBV7-9 and J is TRBJ1-1, with D perhaps TRBD1 (6 bases). Germline lookup yields CDR1 SEHNR and CDR2 FQNEAQ (reference sequence). Trimming took off 5 bases at V and 3 bases at J, with 16 bases between the two ends. This CDR3 spans 15 amino acids. CDR3 loop: CASSPRTEADTEAFF. In nucleotides, the CDR3 is TGTGCCAGCAGCCCACGGACAGAGGCGGACACTGAAGCTTTCTTT.

This clonotype was seen a few times. The V call is TRBV7-2, the J call TRBJ1-5; 9 nucleotides match TRBD1. The J segment lost 0 bases and the V segment lost 4 bases, leaving 10 bases of the junction unmatched. This CDR3 contains 18 residues. Germline V lookup: CDR1 SGHTA, CDR2 FQGNSA. This CDR3 reads CASSSAPQGQGSNQPQHF. In nucleotides, the CDR3 is TGTGCCAGCAGCTCGGCCCCCCAGGGACAGGGTAGCAATCAGCCCCAGCATTTT.

The gene calls are TRBV19 and TRBJ1-5; TRBD1 aligns across 8 bases. Germline V gives CDR1 LNHDA, CDR2 SQIVND (reference sequence). Unmatched junction bases numbered 5, after V lost 10 bases and J lost 6 bases. This CDR3 comprises 12 residues. This CDR3 is CAIGQGPQPQHF. CDR3 DNA sequence: TGTGCCATCGGACAGGGTCCTCAGCCCCAGCATTTT.

The sample holds a few counts of this clonotype. The chain recombines TRBV18 with TRBJ2-2; TRBD1 matches 8 bases. Germline values: CDR1 KGHSH, CDR2 LQKENI. The CDR3 runs to 15 residues. The V and J ends lost 2 bases and 3 bases, in that order; junction bases with no gene match: 2. DNA for the CDR3: TGTGCCAGCTCACCAGGACAGGGACACACCGGGGAGCTGTTTTTT. Amino acid sequence: CASSPGQGHTGELFF.

This chain links TRBV12-3 or TRBV12-4 with TRBJ2-2; 7 bases are a match to TRBD1. The ends lost 4 bases at V and 4 bases at J; junction bases unmatched: 9. This CDR3 is 16 amino acids long. Written as DNA, the CDR3 is TGTGCCAGCAGTTCCCGACAGGGTTCCGGCACCGGGGAGCTGTTTTTT. Amino acids: CASSSRQGSGTGELFF.

This clonotype was counted only a few times. The gene calls are TRBV27 and TRBJ2-1, with TRBD2 identical over 8 bases. The CDR3 is 15 amino acids. Trimming took 7 bases from V and 1 from J; bases not matched to a gene: 6. Germline assignment: CDR1 MNHEY and CDR2 SMNVEV (reference sequence). In DNA, the CDR3 is TGTGCCAGCATACCTAGCGGGCTTTCCTACAATGAGCAGTTCTTC. It is translated as CASIPSGLSYNEQFF.

The CDR3 spells CASSFGREDGYTF. The CDR3 nucleotides are TGTGCCAGCAGTTTTGGCAGGGAAGATGGCTACACCTTC. V and J are TRBV12-3 or TRBV12-4 and TRBJ1-2; maybe TRBD1 (5 bases). V was cut by 3 bases and J by 6 bases, with 11 bases left in between. This CDR3 comprises 13 residues.

V gene TRBV6-2 or TRBV6-3 combines with J gene TRBJ2-7; 9 bases map to TRBD1. The CDR3 spans 15 residues. V trimming: 10 bases; J trimming: 2 bases; junction bases outside the gene matches: 12. Germline-derived CDR1 and CDR2 are MNHEY and SVGEGT. The CDR3 DNA sequence: TGTGCCACCAAGCTCCGGACAGGGGCCGCCTACGAGCAGTACGTC. Its protein product is CATKLRTGAAYEQYV.

The CDR3 nucleotides are TGTGCCAGCAGCGGGACTAGCGGTCCGAACACCGGGGAGCTGTTTTTT. It encodes CASSGTSGPNTGELFF. This chain connects TRBV9 to TRBJ2-2; 10 bases fit TRBD2. Per the germline V gene, CDR1 is SGDLS and CDR2 is YYNGEE. With 3 bases clipped from V and 0 bases from J, the junction kept 2 bases outside the gene matches. This CDR3 spans 16 amino acids.

This clonotype was detected only a few times. The chain employs TRBV20-1 and TRBJ2-3; no firm D call. This CDR3 is 13 amino acids long. Trimming left V 5 bases short and J 1 base short, with 10 bases between. Germline V gene data show CDR1 as DFQATT and CDR2 as SNEGSKA (reference sequence). The CDR3 DNA reads TGCAGTGCTGGTTGGACGCGCACAGATACGCAGTATTTT. Its translation: CSAGWTRTDTQYF.

The V and J genes are TRBV7-2 and TRBJ2-5; 9 bases align to TRBD2. Germline V gene sequence: CDR1 SGHTA, CDR2 FQGNSA. CDR3 size: 15 residues. Trimming at V came to 8 bases and at J to 0 bases, leaving 7 bases not matched to a gene. The CDR3 nucleotides read TGTGCCAGCGGACGACTAGCGGAGTACCAAGAGACCCAGTACTTC. This codes for CASGRLAEYQETQYF.

This clonotype has only a few counts. This chain connects TRBV20-1 to TRBJ1-1, with D possibly being TRBD1 (6 bases). Germline V lookup: CDR1 DFQATT, CDR2 SNEGSKA (reference sequence). With 4 bases removed from V and 2 bases from J, the gap between germline ends came to 11 bases. CDR3 length: 13 residues. Here the CDR3 DNA reads TGCAGTGCTATGGACAGTCTTAACACTGAAGCTTTCTTT. Encoded protein: CSAMDSLNTEAFF.

The J gene is TRBJ2-1, the V gene TRBV5-1, with 10 nucleotides matching TRBD2. The CDR3 is made up of 15 amino acids. CDR1 is SGHRS, CDR2 YFSETQ, per germline. V lost 4 bases and J lost 2; bases outside the gene matches: 3. The CDR3 DNA reads TGCGCCAGCAGCCGACTAGCGGGTCCCTACAATGAGCAGTTCTTC. Amino acids: CASSRLAGPYNEQFF.

In its sample, this clonotype was seen many times. The CDR3 region is CATSDPGGIYNEQFF. CDR3 DNA: TGTGCCACCAGTGACCCAGGGGGCATCTACAATGAGCAGTTCTTC. The rearrangement links TRBV24-1 to TRBJ2-1, with 8 bases lining up with TRBD1. V trimming: 4 bases; J trimming: 3 bases; junction bases outside the gene matches: 4. The CDR3 sequence is 15 residues long. Germline CDR1 reads KGHDR; CDR2 reads SFDVKD.

This clonotype occurred many times. The chain is built from TRBV4-1 and TRBJ2-1, with D uncertain. The CDR3 contains 13 residues. Trimming removed 4 bases at V and 7 bases at J, with 11 bases between. Germline lookup yields CDR1 MGHRA and CDR2 YSYEKL. In DNA form, the CDR3 reads TGCGCCAGCAGCCTATTGGTCCAAAATGAGCAGTTCTTC. Translation: CASSLLVQNEQFF.

This clonotype has just a few counts. The rearrangement links TRBV12-3 or TRBV12-4 to TRBJ2-2; tentative D call: TRBD2 (6 bases). Trimming removed 4 bases at V and 4 bases at J, with 13 bases between. The CDR3 totals 15 residues. The CDR3 here is CASSSQQGGTGELFF. In DNA, the CDR3 is TGTGCCAGCAGTTCCCAGCAGGGAGGCACCGGGGAGCTGTTTTTT.

This clonotype has only a few counts. The chain combines TRBV7-3 with TRBJ1-5; D not certain. The CDR3 consists of 13 residues. Germline values: CDR1 SGHTA, CDR2 FQGTGA. The ends were cut back, 0 bases at V and 8 bases at J, with 8 bases in the middle. This CDR3 is CASSLTRVEPQHF. In DNA form, the CDR3 reads TGTGCCAGCAGCTTAACAAGGGTCGAGCCCCAGCATTTT.

This chain connects TRBV7-2 to TRBJ2-7, with 9 bases aligning to TRBD2. The trim removed 2 bases at V and 0 bases at J, leaving 5 bases unmatched. Germline-derived CDR1 and CDR2 are SGHTA and FQGNSA. CDR3 length: 16 amino acids. The CDR3 loop is CASSLRSGGSSYEQYV. DNA of the CDR3: TGTGCCAGCAGCTTACGAAGCGGGGGGAGCTCCTACGAGCAGTACGTC.

This chain connects TRBV7-3 to TRBJ2-1; D ambiguous. The CDR3 is 14 residues long. CDR1 SGHTA and CDR2 FQGTGA come from the germline V gene. V lost 7 bases, J lost 2 bases, and 12 bases lay in between. CDR3 protein: CASITRPTYNEQFF. The CDR3 nucleotides are TGTGCCAGCATAACCCGACCTACCTACAATGAGCAGTTCTTC.

This clonotype was detected many times. The rearrangement joins TRBV29-1 to TRBJ2-7; a possible D gene is TRBD2 (5 bases). V was shortened by 7 bases and J by 3 bases, with 7 bases between the two germline ends. The CDR3 extends over 10 amino acids. CDR1 is SQVTM and CDR2 is ANQGSEA in the germline V gene. The CDR3 is CSAGDYEQYF. In DNA, the CDR3 is TGCAGCGCCGGGGACTACGAGCAGTACTTC.

This clonotype has a count of ten or more. The chain uses TRBV20-1 and TRBJ1-4; perhaps TRBD1 as D (6 bases). This CDR3 is built from 14 residues. Germline loops: CDR1 DFQATT, CDR2 SNEGSKA (reference sequence). The V end was cut by 5 bases, the J end by 5 bases, with 15 bases between. The CDR3 DNA is TGCAGTGCTCTTCACGGACAGCTAAATGAAAAACTGTTTTTT. Translating gives CSALHGQLNEKLFF.

The chain has TRBV7-9 and TRBJ1-2, with D tentatively TRBD1 (6 bases). The V and J ends lost 4 bases and 4 bases respectively, with 25 bases between them. CDR1 and CDR2 from the germline V gene are SEHNR and FQNEAQ (reference sequence). The CDR3 contains 18 residues. The CDR3: CASSSTPLSRGGSYGYTF. The CDR3 DNA reads as TGTGCCAGCAGCTCCACCCCCTTAAGCAGGGGAGGTAGCTATGGCTACACCTTC.

The gene calls are TRBV25-1 and TRBJ2-2, with 7 nucleotides matching TRBD1. The CDR3 covers 13 residues. V lost 8 bases to trimming and J lost 4 bases; unmatched junction nucleotides: 4. Germline V gene sequence: CDR1 MGHDK, CDR2 SYGVNS. This CDR3 is CASHTGVTGELFF. CDR3 coding DNA: TGTGCCAGCCATACAGGGGTCACCGGGGAGCTGTTTTTT.

This clonotype was counted between two and nine times. The chain uses TRBV12-3 or TRBV12-4 and TRBJ1-2, with TRBD1 matching over 7 bases. V lost 3 bases to trimming and J lost 4 bases; unmatched junction nucleotides: 5. There are 14 residues in the CDR3. DNA of the CDR3: TGTGCCAGCAGTTTCCAGGGGGATCGCTATGGCTACACCTTC. Protein sequence: CASSFQGDRYGYTF.